The sequence of this T cell receptor (beta chain) was determined in a study of tumor and adjacent non-tumor tissue in lung cancer. About the research overall: The cohort had 12 to 13 adenocarcinoma, 2 squamous cell and 1 small cell patients. Samples averaged around 3.9 million productive TCRbeta reads each.

TCRbeta libraries were built with three rounds of nested PCR, modified from ARM-PCR. From the multiplex PCR reads, TCRdb called clonotypes with MiXCR, one entry per CDR3 protein. The sample holds some 200,000 distinct CDR3 sequences, 71% seen once. This clonotype was seen just once. Its antigen is undetermined. The junction differs from germline at one of its ends, possibly a read error. Study-level results: Tumor repertoires had a smaller top 100 clone share than normal lung.

This CDR3 has 14 residues. Germline lookup yields CDR1 SGHNT and CDR2 YENEEA. No cell sorting was done before RNA was extracted from the tissue. Newly diagnosed lung cancer patients had thoracic surgery in China, August–late 2014, without prior chemotherapy. This TCR was recovered from a man aged 60 to 69 with non-small cell lung cancer. Material for sequencing was lung tumor tissue. The chain employs TRBV11-3 and TRBJ1-1; TRBD1 agrees at 9 bases. CDR3 amino acids: CASRLTGTGREAIF. The CDR3 DNA reads as TGTGCCAGCCGCCTCACCGGGACAGGGAGGGAAGCTATCTTT.